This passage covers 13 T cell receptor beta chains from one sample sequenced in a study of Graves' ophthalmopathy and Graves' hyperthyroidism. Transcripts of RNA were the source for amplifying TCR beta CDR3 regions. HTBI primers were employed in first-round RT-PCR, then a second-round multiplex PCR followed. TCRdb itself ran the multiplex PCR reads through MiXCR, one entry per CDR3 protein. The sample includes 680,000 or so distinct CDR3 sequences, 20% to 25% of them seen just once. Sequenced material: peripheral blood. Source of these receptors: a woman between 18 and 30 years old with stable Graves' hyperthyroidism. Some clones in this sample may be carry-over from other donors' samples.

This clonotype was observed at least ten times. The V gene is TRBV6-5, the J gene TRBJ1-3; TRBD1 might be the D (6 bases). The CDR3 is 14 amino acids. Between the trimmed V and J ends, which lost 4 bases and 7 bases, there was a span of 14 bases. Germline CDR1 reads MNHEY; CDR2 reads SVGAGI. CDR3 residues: CASSSQGSGNTIYF. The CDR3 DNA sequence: TGTGCCAGCAGTTCACAGGGATCCGGCAACACCATATATTTT.

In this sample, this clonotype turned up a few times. Written as DNA, the CDR3 is TGTGCCACCAGTGACCGACAGGGGGTCCAAGAGACCCAGTACTTC. This encodes CATSDRQGVQETQYF. V and J are TRBV24-1 and TRBJ2-5; 9 nucleotides align to TRBD1. The CDR3 is made up of 15 amino acids. J lost 1 base, V lost 4 bases, and 3 bases had no gene match. CDR1 KGHDR and CDR2 SFDVKD come from the germline V gene.

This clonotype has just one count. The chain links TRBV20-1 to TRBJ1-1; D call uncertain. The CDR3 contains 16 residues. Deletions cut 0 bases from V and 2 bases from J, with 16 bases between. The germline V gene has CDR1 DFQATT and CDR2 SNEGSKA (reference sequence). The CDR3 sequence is CSARDFLNMRNTEAFF. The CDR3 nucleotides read TGCAGTGCTAGAGATTTTCTGAACATGCGAAACACTGAAGCTTTCTTT.

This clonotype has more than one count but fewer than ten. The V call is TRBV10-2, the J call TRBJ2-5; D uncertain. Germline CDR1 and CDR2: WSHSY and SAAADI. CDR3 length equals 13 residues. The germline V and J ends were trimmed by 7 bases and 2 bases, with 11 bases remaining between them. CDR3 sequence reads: CASNPRLQETQYF. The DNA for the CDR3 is TGCGCCAGCAATCCTCGATTACAAGAGACCCAGTACTTC.

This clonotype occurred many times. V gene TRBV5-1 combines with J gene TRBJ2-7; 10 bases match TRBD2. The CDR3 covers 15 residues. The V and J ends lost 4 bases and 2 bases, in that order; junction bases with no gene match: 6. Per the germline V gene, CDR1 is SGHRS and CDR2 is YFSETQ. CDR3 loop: CASSPGAGGPYEQYF. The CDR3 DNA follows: TGCGCCAGCAGCCCTGGAGCGGGAGGGCCCTACGAGCAGTACTTC.

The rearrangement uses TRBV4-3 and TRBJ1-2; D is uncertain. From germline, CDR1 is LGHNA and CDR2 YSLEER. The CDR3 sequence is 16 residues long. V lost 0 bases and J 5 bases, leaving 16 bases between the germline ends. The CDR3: CASSQDFGIGGYGYTF. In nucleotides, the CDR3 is TGCGCCAGCAGCCAAGATTTTGGAATAGGTGGATATGGCTACACCTTC.

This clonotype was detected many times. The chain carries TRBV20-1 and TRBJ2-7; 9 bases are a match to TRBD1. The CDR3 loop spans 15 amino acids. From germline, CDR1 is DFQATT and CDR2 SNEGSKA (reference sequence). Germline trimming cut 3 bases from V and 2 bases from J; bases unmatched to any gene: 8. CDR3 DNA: TGCAGTGCTAGGCGACGGACAGGGGACCCCTACGAGCAGTACTTC. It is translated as CSARRRTGDPYEQYF.

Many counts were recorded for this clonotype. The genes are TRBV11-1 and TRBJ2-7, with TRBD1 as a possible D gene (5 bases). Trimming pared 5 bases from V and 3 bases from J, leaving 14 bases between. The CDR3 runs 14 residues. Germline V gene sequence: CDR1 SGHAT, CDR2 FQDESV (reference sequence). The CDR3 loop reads CASSPRGNHYEQYF. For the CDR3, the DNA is TGTGCCAGCAGCCCAAGGGGAAACCACTACGAGCAGTACTTC.

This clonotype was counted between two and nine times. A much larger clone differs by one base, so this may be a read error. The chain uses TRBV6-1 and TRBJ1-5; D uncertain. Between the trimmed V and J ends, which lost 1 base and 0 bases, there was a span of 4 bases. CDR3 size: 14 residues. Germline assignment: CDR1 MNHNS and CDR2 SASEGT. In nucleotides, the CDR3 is TGTGCCAGCAGTGAAGTAGTTAGCAATCAGCCCCAGCATTTT. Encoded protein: CASSEVVSNQPQHF.

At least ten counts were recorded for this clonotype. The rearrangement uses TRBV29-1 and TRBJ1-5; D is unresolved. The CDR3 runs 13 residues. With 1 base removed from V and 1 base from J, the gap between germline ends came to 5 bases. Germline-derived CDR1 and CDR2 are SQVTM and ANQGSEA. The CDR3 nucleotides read TGCAGCGTTGAAGTCGGGAGCAATCAGCCCCAGCATTTT. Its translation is CSVEVGSNQPQHF.

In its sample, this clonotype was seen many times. Here the CDR3 DNA reads TGTGCCACAAGACAGGAAACCTACGAGCAGTACTTC. Translated: CATRQETYEQYF. The genes are TRBV6-5 and TRBJ2-7; the D gene is possibly TRBD1 (6 bases). Germline CDR1 and CDR2: MNHEY and SVGAGI. Deletions cut 10 bases from V and 2 bases from J, with 12 bases between. The CDR3 runs 12 residues.

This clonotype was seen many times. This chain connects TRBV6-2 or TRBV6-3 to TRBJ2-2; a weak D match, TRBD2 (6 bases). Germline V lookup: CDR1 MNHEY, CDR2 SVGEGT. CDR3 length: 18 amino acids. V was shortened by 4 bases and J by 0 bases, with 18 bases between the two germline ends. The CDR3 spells CASSLRRGDRPNTGELFF. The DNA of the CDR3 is TGTGCCAGCAGTTTGCGGAGGGGAGACCGACCGAACACCGGGGAGCTGTTTTTT.

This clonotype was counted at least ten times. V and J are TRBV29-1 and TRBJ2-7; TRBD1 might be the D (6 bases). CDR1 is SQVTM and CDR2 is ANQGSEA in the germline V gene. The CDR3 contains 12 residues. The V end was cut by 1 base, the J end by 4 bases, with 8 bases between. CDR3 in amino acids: CSVEVRGYEQYF. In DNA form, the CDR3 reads TGCAGCGTTGAAGTCAGGGGATACGAGCAGTACTTC.